The rows below give T cell receptor beta chains drawn from one sample of a study of blood T cell repertoires in COVID-19. Generated by immunoSEQ multiplex PCR, the TCRdb table keeps only in-frame clones and is missing some. The profile shows roughly 52,000 clones, 83% of them singletons. The specimen sequenced was peripheral blood. These receptors originate from a human donor in a cohort sampled during active COVID-19. CDR3s include the opening cysteine and the closing phenylalanine or tryptophan. D genes are given only for firm matches. Expanded clones are given a class, and other clones once, few, many or no size at all.

V,size,D,J,CDR3,DNA
TRBV5-5,once,TRBD2,TRBJ2-3,CASSGSGGVDTQYF,TGTGCCAGCAGCGGTAGCGGGGGGGTTGATACGCAGTATTTT
TRBV19,-,TRBD1,TRBJ1-5,CASSPWHRGRLLDQPQHF,TGTGCCAGTAGTCCATGGCACAGGGGGCGCTTACTGGATCAGCCCCAGCATTTT
TRBV5-5,-,TRBD1,TRBJ1-6,CASSLHGQGPSPLHF,TGTGCCAGCAGCTTACATGGACAGGGGCCTTCACCCCTCCACTTT
TRBV28,-,-,TRBJ1-5,CASSEGGPQHF,TGTGCCAGCAGCGAAGGGGGGCCCCAGCATTTT
TRBV7-6,-,TRBD1,TRBJ2-2,CASSLATGGTGELFF,TGTGCCAGCAGCTTAGCGACAGGGGGGACCGGGGAGCTGTTTTTT
TRBV19,-,-,TRBJ1-5,CASEGEYQPQHF,TGTGCCAGTGAGGGGGAGTATCAGCCCCAGCATTTT
TRBV2,-,-,TRBJ2-1,CASSEKWAGRNEQFF,TGTGCCAGCAGTGAAAAATGGGCGGGCCGCAATGAGCAGTTCTTC
TRBV11-2,-,-,TRBJ2-1,CASSLISSAVEQFF,TGTGCCAGCAGCCTAATCTCGTCCGCGGTAGAGCAGTTCTTC
TRBV14,-,-,TRBJ2-3,CASSRLGPSTDTQYF,TGTGCCAGCAGCCGACTAGGACCTAGCACAGATACGCAGTATTTT
TRBV25-1,-,-,TRBJ2-2,CASSGRLNTGELFF,TGTGCCAGCAGTGGGCGGTTGAACACCGGGGAGCTGTTTTTT
TRBV6-2/TRBV6-3,once,-,TRBJ2-7,CASSSYGGAHYEQYF,TGTGCCAGCAGTTCCTATGGGGGGGCGCACTACGAGCAGTACTTC
TRBV19,once,TRBD2,TRBJ2-3,CASSSLAGTPSTDTQYF,TGTGCCAGTAGTAGTCTAGCGGGGACCCCTAGCACAGATACGCAGTATTTT
TRBV6-5,-,TRBD1,TRBJ1-5,CASSDRGREQPQHF,TGTGCCAGCAGCGACAGGGGAAGGGAACAGCCCCAGCATTTT
TRBV10-3,-,-,TRBJ2-7,CAISRQSGSSEQYF,TGTGCCATCAGCAGGCAGTCGGGGTCAAGCGAGCAGTACTTC
TRBV27,-,TRBD1,TRBJ2-1,CASSLVPGTASNEQFF,TGTGCCAGCAGTTTAGTTCCGGGGACAGCCTCAAATGAGCAGTTCTTC
TRBV28,-,-,TRBJ1-1,CASLGPRGAFF,TGTGCCAGCTTGGGGCCACGGGGGGCTTTCTTT